These 19 T cell receptor beta chains share one sample of origin, sequenced in a study of blood T cells in healthy people across ages. Then a second PCR, running about 6 to 11 cycles, was carried out with a sample-barcoded 5' primer and a J-beta primer mix. TCRdb used MiXCR to reprocess the 5' RACE reads, holding one entry per CDR3 protein. This table holds some 1.4 million distinct CDR3 sequences, 42% found once. The sequenced sample was blood. The source of these receptors is a woman aged 18-30 years in good health.

The chain has TRBV28 and TRBJ1-2, with no clear D. V shed 8 bases and J shed 4 bases, with 11 bases lying between them. Per germline, CDR1 MDHEN and CDR2 SYDVKM. The CDR3 runs to 12 residues. The CDR3 spells CASRQAPYGYTF. The CDR3 DNA reads TGTGCCAGCCGGCAAGCACCCTATGGCTACACCTTC.

This clonotype appeared a single time. One end of the junction varies from germline; a read error may be responsible. The CDR3 region has the DNA TGTGCCATCAGTGGCTGGGACAAATCCCAAGAGATCCAGTACTTC. Its translation is CAISGWDKSQEIQYF. The V and J genes are TRBV10-3 and TRBJ2-5; tentatively, D is TRBD1 (6 bases). Germline V gene data show CDR1 as ENHRY and CDR2 as SYGVKD. This CDR3 spans 15 amino acids.

This chain uses TRBV4-1 with TRBJ2-7; D may correspond to TRBD1 or TRBD2 (6 bases each). This CDR3 is built from 19 residues. Germline values: CDR1 MGHRA, CDR2 YSYEKL. V gave up 3 bases and J gave up 0 bases, with 24 bases separating them. CDR3 protein: CASSHHVGGKGTPSYEQYF. For the CDR3, the DNA is TGCGCCAGCAGCCATCACGTAGGGGGGAAAGGGACACCCTCCTACGAGCAGTACTTC.

V gene TRBV14 combines with J gene TRBJ2-3, with D unresolved. Germline loops: CDR1 SGHDN, CDR2 FVKESK. This CDR3 contains 18 residues. The V end lost 4 bases, the J end lost 0 bases, and 20 bases lay between the germline ends. CDR3 in amino acids: CASSPIFLPIMSTDTQYF. In nucleotides, the CDR3 is TGTGCCAGCAGCCCTATATTCCTGCCGATTATGAGCACAGATACGCAGTATTTT. Looking up the rest from reference TRBV14 and TRBJ2-3 gives the full variable domain: EAGVTQFPSHSVIEKGQTVTLRCDPISGHDNLYWYRRVMGKEIKFLLHFVKESKQDESGMPNNRFLAERTGGTYSTLKVQPAELEDSGVYFCASSPIFLPIMSTDTQYFGPGTRLTVL.

The chain uses TRBV25-1 and TRBJ2-2; D is possibly TRBD2 (6 bases). This CDR3 has 13 residues. V gave up 9 bases and J gave up 4 bases, with 12 bases separating them. CDR1 MGHDK and CDR2 SYGVNS come from the germline V gene. The CDR3 DNA is TGTGCCAGTAGACTAGTTTCCACCGGGGAGCTGTTTTTT. Its protein is CASRLVSTGELFF. Variable domain in full (rest from reference TRBV25-1 and TRBJ2-2): EADIYQTPRYLVIGTGKKITLECSQTMGHDKMYWYQQDPGMELHLIHYSYGVNSTEKGDLSSESTVSRIRTEHFPLTLESARPSHTSQYLCASRLVSTGELFFGEGSRLTVL.

V usage is TRBV10-3 and J usage is TRBJ2-7; 8 positions agree with TRBD1. The length of the CDR3 is 14 residues. Germline V gene data show CDR1 as ENHRY and CDR2 as SYGVKD. Trimming took 5 bases from V and 7 from J; bases not matched to a gene: 10. CDR3 region: CAISSGQAYNEQYF. Here the CDR3 DNA reads TGTGCCATCAGTTCGGGACAGGCATACAATGAGCAGTACTTC.

This clonotype was seen only a few times. This chain joins TRBV20-1 and TRBJ2-5, with D maybe TRBD1 (5 bases). In germline, CDR1 is DFQATT, CDR2 SNEGSKA (reference sequence). Trimming took 7 bases from V and 2 from J, leaving 17 bases between them. CDR3 length: 14 amino acids. CDR3 in amino acids: CSGVVSSGQETQYF. DNA of the CDR3: TGCAGTGGGGTTGTCAGTTCAGGGCAAGAGACCCAGTACTTC.

Comments on this clonotype: A much larger clone sits a single nucleotide away, making a read error possible. The chain combines TRBV27 with TRBJ1-2; D not certain. This CDR3 contains 13 residues. Per germline, CDR1 MNHEY and CDR2 SMNVEV (reference sequence). Trimming stripped 4 bases from V and 1 base from J, with 7 bases between. The CDR3 region is CASSSIDNYGYTF. In DNA form, the CDR3 reads TGTGCCAGCAGTTCAATAGATAACTATGGCTACACCTTC.

A few counts support this clonotype. The chain combines TRBV12-3 or TRBV12-4 with TRBJ2-5; 7 bases fit TRBD2. V shed 5 bases, J shed 2 bases, and the junction held 11 bases outside the gene matches. The CDR3 has 16 amino acids. The DNA of the CDR3 is TGTGCCAGCAGTCCACTGGTTCGGGGAGGGCAAGAGACCCAGTACTTC. Translating it yields CASSPLVRGGQETQYF.

V is TRBV29-1 and J is TRBJ2-7; TRBD2 matches at 10 bases. The CDR3 is 14 residues long. From germline, CDR1 is SQVTM and CDR2 ANQGSEA. After removal of 6 bases from V and 5 bases from J, the junction contained 10 bases not matched to a gene. The CDR3 region is CSVASSGSSNEQYF. The CDR3, as DNA: TGCAGCGTGGCCTCTAGCGGGAGTTCGAACGAGCAGTACTTC.

A single count supports this clonotype. This clone may be a read error of a much larger clone one base away. The rearrangement links TRBV2 to TRBJ1-2; a weak D match, TRBD1 (6 bases). CDR3 length equals 13 residues. Between the trimmed V and J ends, which lost 3 bases and 4 bases, there was a span of 9 bases. Germline CDR1 and CDR2: SNHLY and FYNNEI. For the CDR3, the DNA is TGTGCCAGCAGTGAGAGGGGGGCCTATGGCTACACCTTC. It encodes CASSERGAYGYTF. The variable domain in full, with the rest retrieved from reference TRBV2 and TRBJ1-2, is EPEVTQTPSHQVTQMGQEVILRCVPISNHLYFYWYRQILGQKVEFLVSFYNNEISEKSEIFDDQFSVERPDGSNFTLKIRSTKLEDSAMYFCASSERGAYGYTFGSGTRLTVV.

The table lists this clonotype with a few counts. The chain recombines TRBV2 with TRBJ1-1, with no clear D. Germline CDR1 reads SNHLY; CDR2 reads FYNNEI. The CDR3 has 12 amino acids. Trimming shortened V by 7 bases and J by 0 bases, and 6 bases separated the two germline ends. In DNA, the CDR3 is TGTGCCAGCAACGGACTGAACACTGAAGCTTTCTTT. It specifies CASNGLNTEAFF.

CDR3 residues: CASSRNPSQGDWNQPQHF. CDR3 bases: TGTGCCAGCAGCAGGAATCCCAGCCAGGGGGATTGGAATCAGCCCCAGCATTTT. The chain is built from TRBV7-3 and TRBJ1-5; 7 bases match TRBD1. V was pared by 5 bases and J by 4 bases, with 17 bases of the junction left unmatched. CDR3 size: 18 residues. Germline V gives CDR1 SGHTA, CDR2 FQGTGA.

The chain carries TRBV28 and TRBJ1-5; D gene unclear. CDR1 is MDHEN, CDR2 SYDVKM, per germline. Trimming pared 7 bases from V and 5 bases from J, leaving 21 bases between. The CDR3 runs 16 residues. In DNA, the CDR3 is TGTGCCAGCACACCACGGAACGGAGGGTGGGATCAGCCCCAGCATTTT. It encodes CASTPRNGGWDQPQHF.

The V call is TRBV9, the J call TRBJ1-4, with D perhaps TRBD1 (5 bases). CDR1 and CDR2 (germline): SGDLS, YYNGEE. V lost 3 bases to trimming and J lost 6 bases, with 12 bases between them. The CDR3 totals 14 residues. Here the CDR3 reads CASSAWGGDEKLFF. The CDR3 DNA follows: TGTGCCAGCAGCGCGTGGGGGGGGGATGAAAAACTGTTTTTT. The full variable domain, completed using reference TRBV9 and TRBJ1-4, is DSGVTQTPKHLITATGQRVTLRCSPRSGDLSVYWYQQSLDQGLQFLIQYYNGEERAKGNILERFSAQQFPDLHSELNLSSLELGDSALYFCASSAWGGDEKLFFGSGTQLSVL.

V is TRBV11-2 and J is TRBJ2-7; 9 positions agree with TRBD2. CDR3 length: 15 amino acids. Germline V gives CDR1 SGHAT, CDR2 FQNNGV. The J segment lost 3 bases and the V segment lost 0 bases, leaving 3 bases of the junction unmatched. The CDR3 DNA sequence: TGTGCCAGCAGCTTAGAGGCGGGGGGGATCTACGAGCAGTACTTC. This codes for CASSLEAGGIYEQYF.

This clonotype was seen once. The rearrangement links TRBV20-1 to TRBJ1-2; no firm D call. The CDR3 loop spans 13 amino acids. CDR1 DFQATT and CDR2 SNEGSKA come from the germline V gene (reference sequence). Trimming took off 2 bases at V and 2 bases at J, with 9 bases between the two ends. The CDR3 nucleotides are TGCAGTGCTAGAAACAGCTCCAACTATGGCTACACCTTC. It is translated as CSARNSSNYGYTF.

The J gene is TRBJ2-4, the V gene TRBV11-2; 8 positions match TRBD1. The J call may be wrong; the DNA end is better matched by TRBJ2-7. There are 17 residues in the CDR3. Germline V gene lookup returns CDR1 SGHAT and CDR2 FQNNGV. The CDR3 loop is CASSQGIRTGPDYEQYF. The CDR3 DNA sequence: TGTGCCAGCAGCCAAGGAATACGGACAGGGCCTGACTACGAGCAGTACTTC.

The gene calls are TRBV12-3 or TRBV12-4 and TRBJ2-1; 7 bases line up with TRBD2. CDR3 size: 16 residues. The junction had 12 bases not matched to a gene; V was cut back by 6 bases and J by 4 bases. The CDR3 here is CASRPRTRSSYNEQFF. The CDR3 DNA reads TGTGCCAGCAGACCCCGGACTAGGAGTAGTTACAATGAGCAGTTCTTC.